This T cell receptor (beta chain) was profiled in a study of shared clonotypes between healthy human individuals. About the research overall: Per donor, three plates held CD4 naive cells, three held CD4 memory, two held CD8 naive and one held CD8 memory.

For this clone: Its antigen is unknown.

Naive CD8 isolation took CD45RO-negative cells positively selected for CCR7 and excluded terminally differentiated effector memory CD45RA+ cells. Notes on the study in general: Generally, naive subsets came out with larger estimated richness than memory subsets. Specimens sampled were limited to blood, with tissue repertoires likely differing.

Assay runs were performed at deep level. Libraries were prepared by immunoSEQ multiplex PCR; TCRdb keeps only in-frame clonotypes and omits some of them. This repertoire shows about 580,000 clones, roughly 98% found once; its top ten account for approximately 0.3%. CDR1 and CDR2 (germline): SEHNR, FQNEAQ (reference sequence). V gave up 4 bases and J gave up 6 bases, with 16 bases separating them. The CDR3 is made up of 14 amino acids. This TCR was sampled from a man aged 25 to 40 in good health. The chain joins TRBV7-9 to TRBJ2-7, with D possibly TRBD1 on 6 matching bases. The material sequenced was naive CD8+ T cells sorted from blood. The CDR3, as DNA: TGTGCCAGCAGCTCACCTACAGGGTTAGGCGAGCAGTACTTC. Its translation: CASSSPTGLGEQYF.